The entry below describes one TCR beta chain. This sample is part of a study of blood T cell repertoires in COVID-19. Study at large: Researchers got acute and convalescent COVID-19 samples from the United States, Italy and Spain. Sources were T cells, B-cell-depleted T cells, or PBMCs; the material itself was cDNA or gDNA.

V lost 5 bases and J lost 4, with 14 bases in between. The germline V gene has CDR1 SEHNR and CDR2 FQNEAQ (reference sequence). CDR3 length: 14 amino acids. Method: immunoSEQ multiplex PCR; TCRdb's copy keeps in-frame clones and lacks some. The sample lists 150,000 or so clones; 80% to 90% were seen once. The chain employs TRBV7-9 and TRBJ2-5, with D perhaps TRBD1 (7 bases). This TCR came from a man aged 60 to 75 with acute or convalescent COVID-19. Material: peripheral blood. DNA for the CDR3: TGTGCCAGCAGCACGGGGGACAGTGTAGAGACCCAGTACTTC. Translation gives CASSTGDSVETQYF.